This T cell receptor (beta chain) was identified in a study of cytomegalovirus exposure and HLA in healthy donors. Researchers ran the PCR with 60 Vbeta and 13 Jbeta primers. TCRdb's copy holds only in-frame clones and misses some; the assay was immunoSEQ multiplex PCR. This sample carries 90,000 to 120,000 clones, 77% of them seen once, and the ten largest clones take 4.2%. In germline, CDR1 is SGDLS, CDR2 YYNGEE. The V end lost 3 bases, the J end lost 0 bases, and 12 bases lay between the germline ends. The CDR3 runs to 16 residues. General study results and limits: Three chains linked to CMV were shown in vitro to be specific for CMV antigens.

A note on this clone: Antigen unknown.

The sequenced material came from PBMCs. This clonotype originated in a male donor in good health and CMV-seronegative. The chain links TRBV9 to TRBJ1-4, with a possible D match to TRBD1 (6 bases). The CDR3 reads CASSAGDFTTNEKLFF. The CDR3, as DNA: TGTGCCAGCAGCGCAGGGGATTTCACAACTAATGAAAAACTGTTTTTT. The whole variable domain, remainder taken from reference TRBV9 and TRBJ1-4, is DSGVTQTPKHLITATGQRVTLRCSPRSGDLSVYWYQQSLDQGLQFLIQYYNGEERAKGNILERFSAQQFPDLHSELNLSSLELGDSALYFCASSAGDFTTNEKLFFGSGTQLSVL.